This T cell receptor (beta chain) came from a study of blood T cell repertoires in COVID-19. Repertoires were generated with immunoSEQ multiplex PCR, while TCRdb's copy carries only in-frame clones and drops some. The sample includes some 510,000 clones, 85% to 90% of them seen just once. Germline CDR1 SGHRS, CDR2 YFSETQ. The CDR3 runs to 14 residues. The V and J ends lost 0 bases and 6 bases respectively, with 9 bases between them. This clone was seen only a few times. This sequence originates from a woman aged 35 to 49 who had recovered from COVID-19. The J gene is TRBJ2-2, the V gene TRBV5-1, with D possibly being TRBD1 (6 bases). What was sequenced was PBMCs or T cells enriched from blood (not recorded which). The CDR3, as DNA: TGCGCCAGCAGCTTGGTTGGGGGCCCCGGGGAGCTGTTTTTT. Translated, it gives CASSLVGGPGELFF.